A selection of T cell receptor beta chains follows, all from one sample in a study of blood T cell repertoires in COVID-19. Profiling relied on immunoSEQ multiplex PCR, and the TCRdb table lists in-frame clones only, not all of them. There are under 130,000 clones in the sample; roughly 87% occur only once, and roughly 6.2% lies in the top ten. Sequenced material: peripheral blood. These receptors were taken from a human donor in a cohort sampled during active COVID-19. The CDR3 runs from the conserved cysteine through the conserved F or W. The D gene is left open where the match is weak. Clone size appears in some rows only: once, few, many, or a class for an expanded clone.

D gene: .; clone size: .; CDR3 length: 13; V gene: TRBV6-5; J gene: TRBJ1-2; CDR3 DNA: TGTGCCAGCAGTTCAGGATCGACGAGTGGCTACACCTTC; CDR3 protein: CASSSGSTSGYTF
D gene: TRBD1; clone size: .; CDR3 length: 14; V gene: TRBV19; J gene: TRBJ1-6; CDR3 DNA: TGTGCCAGTAGCGAGGACAGGGAAAATTCACCCCTCCACTTT; CDR3 protein: CASSEDRENSPLHF
D gene: TRBD1; clone size: .; CDR3 length: 15; V gene: TRBV6-4; J gene: TRBJ2-1; CDR3 DNA: TGTGCCAGCAGTAGATCGGCAGGGGGCTACAATGAGCAGTTCTTC; CDR3 protein: CASSRSAGGYNEQFF
D gene: .; clone size: .; CDR3 length: 13; V gene: TRBV28; J gene: TRBJ1-4; CDR3 DNA: TGTGCCAGCAGTTTGGGAGGGAATGAAAAACTGTTTTTT; CDR3 protein: CASSLGGNEKLFF
D gene: .; clone size: once; CDR3 length: 13; V gene: TRBV5-8; J gene: TRBJ1-5; CDR3 DNA: TGTGCCAGCAGCTTTGGCCTCTCTCAGCCCCAGCATTTT; CDR3 protein: CASSFGLSQPQHF
D gene: TRBD2; clone size: .; CDR3 length: 14; V gene: TRBV6-6; J gene: TRBJ2-2; CDR3 DNA: TGTGCCAGCAGGGGACTAGCTAACACCGGGGAGCTGTTTTTT; CDR3 protein: CASRGLANTGELFF
D gene: .; clone size: .; CDR3 length: 16; V gene: TRBV4-1; J gene: TRBJ1-1; CDR3 DNA: TGCGCCAGCAGCCAAGATGGCACACCGGGGGGCACTGAAGCTTTCTTT; CDR3 protein: CASSQDGTPGGTEAFF
D gene: TRBD1; clone size: .; CDR3 length: 18; V gene: TRBV3-1/TRBV3-2; J gene: TRBJ1-2; CDR3 DNA: TGTGCCAGCAGCCAAGACACCAGGGGGTTGGGGCTAGACTATGGCTACACCTTC; CDR3 protein: CASSQDTRGLGLDYGYTF
D gene: TRBD1; clone size: .; CDR3 length: 16; V gene: TRBV7-9; J gene: TRBJ2-3; CDR3 DNA: TGTGCCAGCAGCTTGTGGTCGGGGACAGTAGAAGATACGCAGTATTTT; CDR3 protein: CASSLWSGTVEDTQYF
D gene: TRBD1; clone size: .; CDR3 length: 15; V gene: TRBV5-5; J gene: TRBJ2-1; CDR3 DNA: TGTGCCAGCAGCCGACAGGGGGCGACAGTCAATGAGCAGTTCTTC; CDR3 protein: CASSRQGATVNEQFF
D gene: .; clone size: .; CDR3 length: 14; V gene: TRBV6-5; J gene: TRBJ2-5; CDR3 DNA: TGTGCCAGCAGTTACGCGGTTGATGTCGGGACCCAGTACTTC; CDR3 protein: CASSYAVDVGTQYF
D gene: .; clone size: .; CDR3 length: 13; V gene: TRBV2; J gene: TRBJ1-1; CDR3 DNA: TGTGCCAGCAGTGTGGGGGGAGGGGCTAATGCTTTCTTT; CDR3 protein: CASSVGGGANAFF
D gene: TRBD2; clone size: once; CDR3 length: 13; V gene: TRBV7-3; J gene: TRBJ2-3; CDR3 DNA: TGTGCCAGCAGCGTAACCCAGCGGGGCACGCAGTATTTT; CDR3 protein: CASSVTQRGTQYF
D gene: TRBD2; clone size: .; CDR3 length: 13; V gene: TRBV6-5; J gene: TRBJ2-7; CDR3 DNA: TGTGCCAGTGGGTCCGGGGGGGCCTACGAGCAGTACTTC; CDR3 protein: CASGSGGAYEQYF
D gene: .; clone size: .; CDR3 length: 15; V gene: TRBV5-1; J gene: TRBJ2-2; CDR3 DNA: TGCGCCAGCAGCTTGGGACACTCGAACACCGGGGAGCTGTTTTTT; CDR3 protein: CASSLGHSNTGELFF
D gene: .; clone size: .; CDR3 length: 12; V gene: TRBV15; J gene: TRBJ2-3; CDR3 DNA: TGTGCCACCGCATTAGGCACAGATACGCAGTATTTT; CDR3 protein: CATALGTDTQYF
D gene: .; clone size: .; CDR3 length: 13; V gene: TRBV5-1; J gene: TRBJ1-1; CDR3 DNA: TGCGCCAGCAGTTGGGGTGCGGGCACTGAAGCTTTCTTT; CDR3 protein: CASSWGAGTEAFF
D gene: TRBD1; clone size: .; CDR3 length: 17; V gene: TRBV27; J gene: TRBJ2-2; CDR3 DNA: TGTGCCAGCAGTTCAGGTTGGGACAGGGGTCCTACCGGGGAGCTGTTTTTT; CDR3 protein: CASSSGWDRGPTGELFF
D gene: TRBD2; clone size: .; CDR3 length: 18; V gene: TRBV5-1; J gene: TRBJ2-3; CDR3 DNA: TGCGCCAGCAGCTTGGCCCCTGCTAGCGGGGGGGCAGGAGATACGCAGTATTTT; CDR3 protein: CASSLAPASGGAGDTQYF
D gene: .; clone size: .; CDR3 length: 17; V gene: TRBV21-1; J gene: TRBJ1-1; CDR3 DNA: TGTGCCAGCAGCAACCCTACCAGACAGGGCCAGAACACTGAAGCTTTCTTT; CDR3 protein: CASSNPTRQGQNTEAFF
D gene: .; clone size: .; CDR3 length: 15; V gene: TRBV4-1; J gene: TRBJ1-1; CDR3 DNA: TGCGCCAGCAGCTATTCCGACAGGATGAACACTGAAGCTTTCTTT; CDR3 protein: CASSYSDRMNTEAFF
D gene: .; clone size: .; CDR3 length: 14; V gene: TRBV9; J gene: TRBJ2-7; CDR3 DNA: TGTGCCAGCAGCGTACGGGGGGCGGATGGCGAGCAGTACTTC; CDR3 protein: CASSVRGADGEQYF
D gene: .; clone size: .; CDR3 length: 12; V gene: TRBV6-5; J gene: TRBJ2-1; CDR3 DNA: TGTGCCAGCAGTCGGGGATACAATGAGCAGTTCTTC; CDR3 protein: CASSRGYNEQFF
D gene: .; clone size: once; CDR3 length: 13; V gene: TRBV29-1; J gene: TRBJ1-1; CDR3 DNA: TGCAGCGGGGCAGGGCTCATGAACACTGAAGCTTTCTTT; CDR3 protein: CSGAGLMNTEAFF
D gene: .; clone size: .; CDR3 length: 15; V gene: TRBV2; J gene: TRBJ2-3; CDR3 DNA: TGTGCCAGCAGTGAAATGGGCATCCTCACAGATACGCAGTATTTT; CDR3 protein: CASSEMGILTDTQYF
D gene: TRBD1; clone size: .; CDR3 length: 15; V gene: TRBV28; J gene: TRBJ2-5; CDR3 DNA: TGTGCCAGCAGCCTACCCGGGACAGGGGAAGAGACCCAGTACTTC; CDR3 protein: CASSLPGTGEETQYF
D gene: .; clone size: .; CDR3 length: 11; V gene: TRBV24-1; J gene: TRBJ1-2; CDR3 DNA: TGTGCCACCAGTGATCCGCGTGGCTACACCTTC; CDR3 protein: CATSDPRGYTF
D gene: .; clone size: .; CDR3 length: 15; V gene: TRBV13; J gene: TRBJ2-7; CDR3 DNA: TGTGCCAGCAGCATGGGAAGGGGCAGGGCGTCCGAGCAGTACTTC; CDR3 protein: CASSMGRGRASEQYF
D gene: .; clone size: .; CDR3 length: 15; V gene: TRBV19; J gene: TRBJ2-7; CDR3 DNA: TGTGCCAGTAGTGTTGCCCAGGGTGGTTCCTACGAGCAGTACTTC; CDR3 protein: CASSVAQGGSYEQYF
D gene: TRBD1; clone size: .; CDR3 length: 14; V gene: TRBV19; J gene: TRBJ1-1; CDR3 DNA: TGTGCCAGTAAGGACAGGGCGGTGAACACTGAAGCTTTCTTT; CDR3 protein: CASKDRAVNTEAFF
D gene: .; clone size: .; CDR3 length: 14; V gene: TRBV2; J gene: TRBJ1-2; CDR3 DNA: TGTGCCAGCAGCCGGGCGGGTTCAGACTATGGCTACACCTTC; CDR3 protein: CASSRAGSDYGYTF
D gene: .; clone size: .; CDR3 length: 15; V gene: TRBV3-1/TRBV3-2; J gene: TRBJ1-3; CDR3 DNA: TGTGCCAGCGAGCCGTCGACAGCCTCTGGAAACACCATATATTTT; CDR3 protein: CASEPSTASGNTIYF